Each of the 27 T cell receptor beta chains below was sequenced from the same sample in a study of T and B cells in COVID-19 patients. BIOMED2 TRB-A/B primer pools were used in multiplex TRB PCR. One entry per CDR3 protein results from TCRdb running MiXCR on the multiplex PCR reads. The sample has approximately 18,000 distinct CDR3 sequences; under 30% are singletons. TRB was amplified from around 250-500 ng of blood genomic DNA. Sequenced: blood. All receptors come from a human donor who had recovered from COVID-19.

J is TRBJ1-6 and V is TRBV11-2, with D hard to call. Germline CDR1 SGHAT, CDR2 FQNNGV. The CDR3 contains 13 residues. V shed 1 base and J shed 8 bases, with 6 bases lying between them. The CDR3 sequence: CASSLALDSPLHF. The CDR3, as DNA: TGTGCCAGCAGCTTAGCGCTGGATTCACCCCTCCACTTT.

This sequence joins TRBV10-1 and TRBJ1-1; maybe TRBD1 (6 bases). Germline V gene sequence: CDR1 WNHNN, CDR2 SYGVQD (reference sequence). V was shortened by 2 bases and J by 4 bases, with 8 bases between the two germline ends. This CDR3 contains 13 residues. The CDR3 sequence is CASSENRVTEAFF. The DNA of the CDR3 is TGCGCCAGCAGTGAGAACAGGGTCACTGAAGCTTTCTTT.

This clonotype is a singleton in its sample. This sequence may be a read error, since a much larger clone differs from it by one base. The chain combines TRBV5-6 with TRBJ2-1; tentatively, D is TRBD1 (6 bases). Germline loops: CDR1 SGHDT, CDR2 YYEEEE. The CDR3 is 15 residues long. In nucleotides, the CDR3 is TGTGCCAGCAGCTTGACAGGGAGCTCCTACAATGAGCTGTTCTTC. Its translation is CASSLTGSSYNELFF.

As concerns this clonotype: A much larger clone differs from this one at a single base, so this may be a read error. The rearrangement joins TRBV12-3 or TRBV12-4 to TRBJ2-1; a possible D gene is TRBD1 (6 bases). V was trimmed by 6 bases and J by 15 bases, leaving 24 bases between them. This CDR3 contains 14 residues. DNA for the CDR3: TGTGCCAGCAGAAAGGGGCCGAAGGAGAGGACAGCGTTCTTC. The encoded protein is CASRKGPKERTAFF.

This clonotype has more than one count but fewer than ten. The gene calls are TRBV5-1 and TRBJ1-6, with TRBD1 as a possible D gene (5 bases). Germline V CDR1 and CDR2: SGHRS, YFSETQ. The CDR3 has 14 amino acids. Trimming removed 6 bases at V and 10 bases at J, with 17 bases between. The CDR3 is CASNKGVGNSPLHF. Written as DNA, the CDR3 is TGCGCCAGCAACAAAGGGGTAGGGAACTCACCCCTCCACTTT.

V and J are TRBV6-5 and TRBJ2-7; tentatively, D is TRBD1 (6 bases). V lost 2 bases to trimming and J lost 6 bases, with 17 bases between them. The CDR3 contains 15 residues. From germline, CDR1 is MNHEY and CDR2 SVGAGI. The CDR3 bases are TGTGCCAGCAGTTACAATAGGGCAGGGGTTGGCGAGCAGTACTTC. It yields the protein CASSYNRAGVGEQYF.

This clonotype has a handful of counts. This chain uses TRBV19 with TRBJ1-4; maybe TRBD1 (6 bases). Trimming took 0 bases from V and 3 from J, leaving 11 bases between them. This CDR3 has 16 amino acids. Looked up from germline, CDR1 is LNHDA and CDR2 is SQIVND (reference sequence). CDR3 bases: TGTGCCAGTAGTATAGAGATGGGGGGCTCTAATGAAAAACTGTTTTTT. It translates to CASSIEMGGSNEKLFF.

Many counts were recorded for this clonotype. The rearrangement joins TRBV12-3 or TRBV12-4 to TRBJ2-1; D is uncertain. Trimming shortened V by 3 bases and J by 2 bases, and 8 bases separated the two germline ends. The CDR3 has 14 residues. The chain's CDR3 is CASSFGLAYNEQFF. The CDR3 region has the DNA TGTGCCAGCAGTTTTGGCCTAGCCTACAATGAGCAGTTCTTC.

This clonotype was observed many times. The CDR3 region has the DNA TGTGCCAGCAGAGAACAGAGCCAAGAGACCCAGTACTTC. Translating it yields CASREQSQETQYF. V gene TRBV6-1 combines with J gene TRBJ2-5, with D hard to call. In germline, CDR1 is MNHNS, CDR2 SASEGT. The CDR3 has 13 residues. The V end was cut by 6 bases, the J end by 1 base, with 9 bases between.

Ten or more counts support this clonotype. CDR3 in amino acids: CASSYQRATDTQYF. The CDR3 DNA reads as TGTGCCAGCAGTTATCAGAGGGCGACAGATACGCAGTATTTT. This rearrangement joins TRBV6-5 to TRBJ2-3, with D perhaps TRBD2 (5 bases). V was trimmed by 3 bases and J by 3 bases, leaving 10 bases between them. Germline V gene lookup returns CDR1 MNHEY and CDR2 SVGAGI. This CDR3 has 14 residues.

At least ten counts were recorded for this clonotype. This chain connects TRBV5-4 to TRBJ2-2; D unresolved. CDR1 is SGHNT, CDR2 YYREEE, per germline (reference sequence). CDR3 length: 12 residues. Trimming removed 0 bases at V and 6 bases at J, with 3 bases between. Here the CDR3 DNA reads TGTGCCAGCAGCTTGGGAGCCGGGGAGCTGTTTTTT. Protein product: CASSLGAGELFF.

With regard to this clonotype: This may be a read error, as it is one base from a much larger clone. The rearrangement uses TRBV19 and TRBJ1-4; 10 bases fit TRBD1. Germline V gene lookup returns CDR1 LNHDA and CDR2 SQIVND (reference sequence). This CDR3 has 15 residues. Unmatched junction bases numbered 10, after V lost 9 bases and J lost 6 bases. This CDR3 reads CASSSGQGVYEKLFF. Written as DNA, the CDR3 is TGTGCCAGCAGCTCCGGACAGGGGGTATATGAAAAACTGTTTTTT. The whole variable domain, remainder taken from reference TRBV19 and TRBJ1-4, is DGGITQSPKYLFRKEGQNVTLSCEQNLNHDAMYWYRQDPGQGLRLIYYSQIVNDFQKGDIAEGYSVSREKKESFPLTVTSAQKNPTAFYLCASSSGQGVYEKLFFGSGTQLSVL.

In its sample, this clonotype was seen once. The chain recombines TRBV9 with TRBJ1-1; D perhaps matches TRBD1 (5 bases). CDR1 SGDLS and CDR2 YYNGEE come from the germline V gene. V lost 0 bases and J lost 7, with 10 bases in between. The CDR3 has 13 amino acids. In DNA, the CDR3 is TGTGCCAGCAGCGTAGGGTCGGGACTTGAAGCTTTCTTT. Translating gives CASSVGSGLEAFF.

This clonotype was observed at least ten times. The rearrangement links TRBV18 to TRBJ2-5; D possibly corresponds to TRBD1 (7 bases). The germline V gene has CDR1 KGHSH and CDR2 LQKENI. CDR3 size: 13 residues. V gave up 6 bases and J gave up 7 bases, with 15 bases separating them. CDR3 amino acids: CASSGTEEGTQYF. The CDR3 region has the DNA TGTGCCAGCTCGGGGACAGAGGAGGGGACCCAGTACTTC.

This clonotype was seen only a few times. The rearrangement joins TRBV6-5 to TRBJ2-2; TRBD2 is a possible D gene (5 bases). This CDR3 has 16 amino acids. Trimming took 2 bases from V and 5 from J, leaving 15 bases between them. Germline CDR1 reads MNHEY; CDR2 reads SVGAGI. The CDR3 here is CASSYEGRWKTGELFF. DNA for the CDR3: TGTGCCAGCAGTTACGAGGGCAGGTGGAAAACCGGGGAGCTGTTTTTT.

The rearrangement joins TRBV20-1 to TRBJ2-7; 9 positions agree with TRBD1. Germline trimming cut 6 bases from V and 3 bases from J; bases unmatched to any gene: 12. CDR1 and CDR2 from the germline V gene are DFQATT and SNEGSKA (reference sequence). The CDR3 is 15 amino acids. CDR3 DNA sequence: TGCAGTGCGCGTCGTACAGGGGGCCTTAGCTACGAGCAGTACTTC. Amino acid sequence: CSARRTGGLSYEQYF.

Note on this clonotype: One end of the junction is discordant with germline, which a read error may explain. The rearrangement links TRBV27 to TRBJ1-2, with 8 positions matching TRBD1. CDR3 length: 17 residues. Looked up from germline, CDR1 is MNHEY and CDR2 is SMNVEV (reference sequence). The CDR3 coding sequence is TGTGCCAGCAGTTTCTACGGACAGGGCCCATCTAACTATTGCTACACCTTC. Translated, it gives CASSFYGQGPSNYCYTF.

The table lists this clonotype with many counts. This chain links TRBV6-5 with TRBJ2-1; 8 bases line up with TRBD1. The germline gives CDR1 MNHEY, CDR2 SVGAGI. This CDR3 spans 15 amino acids. J lost 0 bases, V lost 6 bases, and 4 bases had no gene match. CDR3 in amino acids: CASRYGQGSYNEQFF. The DNA for the CDR3 is TGTGCCAGCAGATACGGACAGGGCTCCTACAATGAGCAGTTCTTC.

This clonotype has only a few counts. V is TRBV5-1 and J is TRBJ1-5; 9 bases map to TRBD1. Germline V gene sequence: CDR1 SGHRS, CDR2 YFSETQ. Trimming removed 3 bases from V and 5 bases from J; junction bases left unmatched: 3. CDR3 length equals 14 residues. The CDR3 here is CASSSGQGDQPQHF. The CDR3 region has the DNA TGCGCCAGCAGCTCGGGACAGGGTGATCAGCCCCAGCATTTT.

There are a few counts of this clonotype. This chain's CDR3 is CASSPLSTGSAGPRNGEQYF. CDR3 sequence (DNA): TGTGCCAGCTCACCACTATCGACAGGGAGCGCTGGGCCCCGCAACGGCGAGCAGTACTTC. The J gene is TRBJ2-7, the V gene TRBV18; 7 nucleotides align to TRBD1. Germline values: CDR1 KGHSH, CDR2 LQKENI. The CDR3 totals 20 residues. Losses at the gene ends were 1 base for V and 6 bases for J; bases not matched to a gene: 24.

As for this clonotype: This may stem from a read error, because a much larger clone lies one nucleotide away. This chain links TRBV19 with TRBJ1-5; no definite D call. The CDR3 extends over 14 amino acids. The germline V gene encodes CDR1 LNHDA and CDR2 SQIVND (reference sequence). CDR3 sequence: CASSTRGLNQPKHF. In nucleotides, the CDR3 is TGTGCCAGTAGTACGAGAGGGCTTAATCAGCCCAAGCATTTT.

In its sample, this clonotype was seen many times. The V gene is TRBV6-1, the J gene TRBJ2-3, with a weak D call TRBD1 (6 bases). The CDR3 loop spans 12 amino acids. CDR1 is MNHNS and CDR2 is SASEGT in the germline V gene. Trimming left V 0 bases short and J 9 bases short, with 7 bases between. Written as DNA, the CDR3 is TGTGCCAGCAGTGAAGCGACAGGCACGCAGTATTTT. It is translated as CASSEATGTQYF.

Notes on this clonotype: Compared with germline, one end of the junction differs, possibly owing to a read error. This chain joins TRBV6-2 or TRBV6-3 and TRBJ2-5; no firm D call. Germline CDR1 is MNHEY and CDR2 is SVGEGT. This CDR3 has 16 residues. CDR3 DNA: TGTGCCACCAGTTATGGGCACACTCCTCGAGGAGAGACCCAGTACTTC. Its translation is CATSYGHTPRGETQYF.

This clonotype was seen a few times. The CDR3 nucleotides read TGTGCCAGCAGCACCGGGACTAGCGGCTACAATGAGCAGTTCTTC. This encodes CASSTGTSGYNEQFF. J is TRBJ2-1 and V is TRBV6-1; TRBD2 aligns across 11 bases. Trimming cost V 6 bases and J 3 bases; bases outside gene matches: 4. The CDR3 covers 15 residues. CDR1 is MNHNS, CDR2 SASEGT, per germline.

The chain uses TRBV13 and TRBJ1-6; D call uncertain. This CDR3 has 16 residues. CDR1 is PRHDT, CDR2 FYEKMQ, per germline (reference sequence). V was clipped by 6 bases and J by 13 bases, with 25 bases between them. CDR3 residues: CASSRLFTTPQNPLHF. The CDR3 bases are TGTGCCAGCAGTCGCCTATTTACTACGCCCCAGAACCCCCTCCACTTT.

The rearrangement links TRBV12-3 or TRBV12-4 to TRBJ2-3; D unclear. CDR3 length equals 15 residues. Trimming took off 0 bases at V and 6 bases at J, with 13 bases between the two ends. The CDR3 DNA follows: TGTGCCAGCAGTTTAGCGGGGTCCCGGGCGGATACGCAGTATTTT. This translates into CASSLAGSRADTQYF.

The chain recombines TRBV20-1 with TRBJ2-1, with a possible D match to TRBD2 (6 bases). The germline CDR1 and CDR2 sequences are DFQATT and SNEGSKA (reference sequence). This CDR3 is built from 14 residues. Between the trimmed V and J ends, which lost 5 bases and 8 bases, there was a span of 19 bases. The CDR3 loop is CSAPLGRWGDEQFF. CDR3 bases: TGCAGTGCTCCCCTCGGCAGGTGGGGGGATGAGCAGTTCTTC.